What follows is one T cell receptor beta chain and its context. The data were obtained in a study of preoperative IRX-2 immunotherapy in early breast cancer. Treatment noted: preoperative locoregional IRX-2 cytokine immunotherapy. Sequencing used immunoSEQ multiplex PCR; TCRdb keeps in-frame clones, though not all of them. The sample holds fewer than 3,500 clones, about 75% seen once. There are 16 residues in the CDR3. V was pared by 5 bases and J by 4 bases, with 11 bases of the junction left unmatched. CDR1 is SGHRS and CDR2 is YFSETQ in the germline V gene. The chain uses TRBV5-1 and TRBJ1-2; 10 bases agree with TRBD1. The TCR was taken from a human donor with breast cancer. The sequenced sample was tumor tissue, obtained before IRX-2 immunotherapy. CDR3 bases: TGCGCCAGCAGTGAAACCTCGACAGGGGGCACCTATGGCTACACCTTC. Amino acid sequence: CASSETSTGGTYGYTF.